The rows below give T cell receptor beta chains drawn from one sample of a study of T cells after yellow fever vaccination. In TCRdb, the 5' RACE reads were re-called with MiXCR into one record per CDR3 protein. The sample contains about 320,000 distinct CDR3 sequences, around a tenth of which appear only once. Here the sequenced sample was CD4+ T cells sorted from PBMCs, taken 45 days after the yellow fever booster vaccination. The receptors shown here come from a man between 18 and 29 years old who received the YFV17D yellow fever vaccine. CDR3s include the opening cysteine and the closing phenylalanine or tryptophan. A D gene is named only where the DNA matches it firmly. Size tells how often a clone was seen (once, few, many) or the class of an expanded clone, and some rows leave it out.

NA	TRBV5-6	TRBJ1-2	NA	TGTGCCAGCAGCTTGGTACAGTTCCCCGGCGTCTACACCTTC	CASSLVQFPGVYTF
NA	TRBV9	TRBJ2-5	TRBD2	TGTGCCAGCAGCGTAGCCAGCGGGGGGGCCGGGTTAGAGACCCAGTACTTC	CASSVASGGAGLETQYF
many	TRBV5-4	TRBJ2-1	NA	TGTGCCAGCAGACTTGACCGGACCACCTACAATGAGCAGTTCTTC	CASRLDRTTYNEQFF
few	TRBV19	TRBJ1-2	NA	TGTGCCAGTAGTATTTCGGGGCAGGCAGATGGCTACACCTTC	CASSISGQADGYTF
NA	TRBV7-2	TRBJ2-5	NA	TGTGCCAGCAGCCGAGCAGAAATTAGCGGCCAAGAGACCCAGTACTTC	CASSRAEISGQETQYF
NA	TRBV20-1	TRBJ1-1	NA	TGCAGTGCCGCGACAGAAATGAACACTGAAGCTTTCTTT	CSAATEMNTEAFF
NA	TRBV6-6	TRBJ1-2	NA	TGTGCCAGCAGCTCCCCTCCTGACTTCTATGGCTACACCTTC	CASSSPPDFYGYTF
few	TRBV3-1	TRBJ1-1	TRBD1	TGTGCCAGCAGCCAAGAAGGCAACAGGGGAGCTTTCTTT	CASSQEGNRGAFF
NA	TRBV6-5	TRBJ2-7	NA	TGTGCCAGCAGTTACTCAGGAATTCGCTCCTACGAGCAGTACTTC	CASSYSGIRSYEQYF
few	TRBV20-1	TRBJ2-3	NA	TGCAGTGCTAGCTTACGGGGGGCTAGCACAGATACGCAGTATTTT	CSASLRGASTDTQYF
few	TRBV4-2	TRBJ2-3	NA	TGTGCCAGCAGCCAAGTTGGCGGTTCTAGCACAGATACGCAGTATTTT	CASSQVGGSSTDTQYF
few	TRBV12-5	TRBJ2-2	NA	TGTGCTAGTGGTTTGGTACTGACAGCGAACACCGGGGAGCTGTTTTTT	CASGLVLTANTGELFF
NA	TRBV5-1	TRBJ1-5	NA	TGCGCCAGCAGCCCGACCCCGGGGTATCAGCCCCAGCATTTT	CASSPTPGYQPQHF
many	TRBV24-1	TRBJ2-3	NA	TGTGCCACCAGTGATGTTGCGGGGCCCGGGGATACGCAGTATTTT	CATSDVAGPGDTQYF
few	TRBV4-3	TRBJ1-3	NA	TGCGCCAGCAGCCAAGATTGGACCCTCTCTGGAAACACCATATATTTT	CASSQDWTLSGNTIYF
many	TRBV29-1	TRBJ2-7	NA	TGCAGCGCCTCCAGGGTCGACGAGCAGTACTTC	CSASRVDEQYF
NA	TRBV2	TRBJ1-5	NA	TGTGCCAGCAGACAGGGTCGTGATCAGCCCCAGCATTTT	CASRQGRDQPQHF
many	TRBV5-5	TRBJ2-1	TRBD2	TGTGCCAGCAGCGTTAGCGGGGGGGCGACCTACAATGAGCAGTTCTTC	CASSVSGGATYNEQFF
few	TRBV19	TRBJ1-1	NA	TGTGCCAGTAGTATCACCCCCGGGAGGAACACTGAAGCTTTCTTT	CASSITPGRNTEAFF
NA	TRBV12-3/TRBV12-4	TRBJ1-1	NA	TGTGCCAGCAGTTTAGCCCCCGCCAGGGGCGGGGACACTGAAGCTTTCTTT	CASSLAPARGGDTEAFF
NA	TRBV6-1	TRBJ1-2	NA	TGTGCCAGCAGTGGTCACCCAGGAGGCTATGGCTACACCTTC	CASSGHPGGYGYTF
many	TRBV5-4	TRBJ1-1	NA	TGTGCCAGCAGCTTGGAGTCCAGGAACACTGAAGCTTTCTTT	CASSLESRNTEAFF
many	TRBV5-6	TRBJ2-3	NA	TGTGCCAGCAGCTTAAGGCAGAGGAGAGATACGCAGTATTTT	CASSLRQRRDTQYF
many	TRBV5-1	TRBJ1-3	NA	TGCGCCAGCAGCTTGGAACGAGGCCAGGGAAACACCATATATTTT	CASSLERGQGNTIYF
NA	TRBV5-6	TRBJ2-5	NA	TGTGCCAGCAGCATAGTAGGGAGGCAAGAGACCCAGTACTTC	CASSIVGRQETQYF
many	TRBV4-3	TRBJ2-7	NA	TGCGCCAGCAGCCAAGAGAGGCGAAGCTGGAACGAGCAGTACTTC	CASSQERRSWNEQYF